This T cell receptor (beta chain) was observed in a study of T cells expressing NK-cell markers. On the study more broadly: Eight donors were sequenced, of whom seven were HCMV-seropositive, while the remaining one was HCMV-seronegative. Overall study findings and caveats: Dominant NKG2C+ clonotype frequencies of about 1.0-7.0% of CD8+ T cells were measured in over 5 donors. One observes that, in several donors, these clonotypes were also the leading ones within the CD3+CD56-NKG2C+ fraction. There remained a lack of clarity about HCMV specificity of expanded NKG2C+ T cell clones.

CDR1 is SGHRS and CDR2 is YFSETQ in the germline V gene. CDR3 length equals 17 residues. No DNA is given; TCRdb re-called the 5' RACE reads and lists each CDR3 protein once. Its table records 440,000 or so distinct CDR3 sequences. Comment on this clonotype: Its target is not known.

Material for sequencing was blood T cells: a sorted CD56 or NKG2C T cell subset, CD4+ or CD8+ T cells, or bulk PBMC T cells (not recorded which). This sequence originates from a woman aged 18 to 75 in good health. This chain joins TRBV5-1 and TRBJ2-7. CDR3 amino acids: CASSKTSADRSSYEQYF.